One sample yielded the 14 T cell receptor beta chains listed below, sequenced in a study of breast tumors, draining lymph nodes, adjacent tissues. TCRdb passed the multiplex PCR reads through MiXCR, listing each CDR3 protein once. The table shows about 35,000 distinct CDR3 sequences, with 35% to 45% occurring only once. The specimen was breast tumor tissue. These receptors were collected from a female donor with breast cancer. Some clones in this sample may be carry-over from other donors' samples.

At least ten counts were recorded for this clonotype. This rearrangement joins TRBV7-9 to TRBJ2-5; 7 nucleotides align to TRBD2. Trimming cost V 6 bases and J 5 bases; bases outside gene matches: 15. The germline gives CDR1 SEHNR, CDR2 FQNEAQ (reference sequence). The CDR3 runs 16 residues. CDR3 residues: CASRPSLAGESETQYF. The CDR3 nucleotides are TGTGCCAGCAGGCCGTCGCTGGCGGGAGAGAGTGAGACCCAGTACTTC.

In its sample, this clonotype was seen many times. The rearrangement links TRBV5-8 to TRBJ2-7, with D unclear. Germline CDR1 is SGHTS and CDR2 is YDEGEE. The germline V and J ends were trimmed by 2 bases and 3 bases, with 9 bases remaining between them. The CDR3 runs 13 residues. CDR3: CASSLKGFYEQYF. DNA for the CDR3: TGTGCCAGCAGCTTAAAGGGTTTCTACGAGCAGTACTTC.

In this sample, this clonotype turned up many times. The chain employs TRBV7-9 and TRBJ1-2; TRBD1 agrees at 7 bases. The CDR3 loop spans 13 amino acids. The germline CDR1 and CDR2 sequences are SEHNR and FQNEAQ (reference sequence). Trimming cost V 6 bases and J 6 bases; bases outside gene matches: 7. The CDR3 region has the DNA TGTGCCAGCAGTAACACAGGGGTTAATGGCTACACCTTC. This codes for CASSNTGVNGYTF.

This clonotype was counted ten times or more. The chain links TRBV12-5 to TRBJ2-1, with 8 bases aligning to TRBD2. The CDR3 has 17 residues. The J segment lost 7 bases and the V segment lost 2 bases, leaving 13 bases of the junction unmatched. The V gene's germline CDR1 is LGHNT and CDR2 FRNRAP. CDR3 sequence: CASGLSRWREVVNEQFF. CDR3 sequence (DNA): TGTGCTAGTGGTTTGAGTCGGTGGCGGGAGGTTGTAAATGAGCAGTTCTTC.

The sample holds many counts of this clonotype. The chain couples TRBV20-1 to TRBJ1-5, with a tentative D call TRBD1 (5 bases). Trimming took 2 bases from V and 3 from J, leaving 11 bases between them. Germline CDR1 reads DFQATT; CDR2 reads SNEGSKA (reference sequence). The CDR3 spans 14 residues. DNA of the CDR3: TGCAGTGCTAGACAGGGAGGTTTCAATCAGCCCCAGCATTTT. This encodes CSARQGGFNQPQHF.

V usage is TRBV20-1 and J usage is TRBJ1-5; tentative D call: TRBD1 (6 bases). The V end lost 5 bases, the J end lost 4 bases, and 21 bases lay between the germline ends. The CDR3 covers 16 residues. Germline V lookup: CDR1 DFQATT, CDR2 SNEGSKA (reference sequence). The chain's CDR3 is CSALTSGRGQNQPQHF. CDR3 sequence (DNA): TGCAGTGCTCTTACAAGCGGCAGGGGCCAAAATCAGCCCCAGCATTTT.

This clonotype was picked up many times. J is TRBJ2-7 and V is TRBV3-1; TRBD2 aligns across 11 bases. The V segment lost 2 bases and the J segment 6 bases; nucleotides outside the gene matches: 3. The CDR3 is 14 amino acids. Germline V gene lookup returns CDR1 LGHDT and CDR2 YNNKEL (reference sequence). CDR3: CASSQKLAGVEQYF. DNA for the CDR3: TGTGCCAGCAGCCAAAAACTAGCGGGAGTCGAGCAGTACTTC.

On this clonotype itself: Without the conserved terminal phenylalanine or tryptophan, this CDR3 likely stems from a read error. The V gene is TRBV4-3, the J gene TRBJ2-3; D unclear. V was pared by 5 bases and J by 2 bases, with 11 bases between. Germline-derived CDR1 and CDR2 are LGHNA and YSLEER. The CDR3 spans 14 residues. Here the CDR3 DNA reads TGCGCCAGCAGCTTGGGGTTGCCCACAGATACGCAGTATATT. Amino acids: CASSLGLPTDTQYI.

By frequency in the sample, this clonotype is medium-sized. The V call is TRBV9, the J call TRBJ2-6; D possibly corresponds to TRBD2 (5 bases). Trimming removed 0 bases at V and 1 base at J, with 8 bases between. This CDR3 is 16 amino acids long. Germline loops: CDR1 SGDLS, CDR2 YYNGEE. CDR3 region: CASSVVGGSGANVLTF. Written as DNA, the CDR3 is TGTGCCAGCAGCGTAGTCGGCGGGTCTGGGGCCAACGTCCTGACTTTC.

J is TRBJ2-1 and V is TRBV24-1; D not resolved. V was clipped by 4 bases and J by 8 bases, with 11 bases between them. CDR3 length: 13 residues. The germline gives CDR1 KGHDR, CDR2 SFDVKD. The CDR3 coding sequence is TGTGCCACCAGTGACGAAAAAGGACATGAGCAGTTCTTC. Translating it yields CATSDEKGHEQFF.

The chain is built from TRBV7-2 and TRBJ2-7, with D maybe TRBD2 (7 bases). This CDR3 spans 17 amino acids. Germline V gene data show CDR1 as SGHTA and CDR2 as FQGNSA. Trimming removed 2 bases from V and 2 bases from J, with 19 bases in between. For the CDR3, the DNA is TGTGCCAGCAGCTTAACCCCTAGGGGGAGGGCCCCCTACGAGCAGTACTTC. Translated: CASSLTPRGRAPYEQYF.

This clonotype was seen ten or more times. The V and J genes are TRBV28 and TRBJ2-7; D possibly corresponds to TRBD1 (6 bases). Trimming removed 6 bases from V and 4 bases from J, with 16 bases in between. This CDR3 has 14 amino acids. Germline V lookup: CDR1 MDHEN, CDR2 SYDVKM. CDR3 protein: CASSPPGRGYEQYF. The CDR3 bases are TGTGCCAGCAGCCCCCCGGGCAGGGGTTACGAGCAGTACTTC.

In its sample, this clonotype was seen many times. The V call is TRBV5-6, the J call TRBJ2-2, with 7 bases identical to TRBD1. CDR1 is SGHDT and CDR2 is YYEEEE in the germline V gene. The CDR3 sequence is 15 residues long. The junction had 10 bases not matched to a gene; V was cut back by 4 bases and J by 7 bases. The DNA of the CDR3 is TGTGCCAGCAGCCCTCTCGACAGGGTTGGCGGGGAGCTGTTTTTT. This sequence encodes CASSPLDRVGGELFF. The complete variable domain, with remaining parts taken from reference TRBV5-6 and TRBJ2-2, reads DAGVTQSPTHLIKTRGQQVTLRCSPKSGHDTVSWYQQALGQGPQFIFQYYEEEERQRGNFPDRFSGHQFPNYSSELNVNALLLGDSALYLCASSPLDRVGGELFFGEGSRLTVL.

This clonotype was found a few times. The chain combines TRBV12-5 with TRBJ2-5; a weak D match, TRBD1 (5 bases). In germline, CDR1 is LGHNT, CDR2 FRNRAP. The CDR3 contains 14 residues. The V and J ends lost 1 base and 5 bases respectively, with 11 bases between them. In DNA form, the CDR3 reads TGTGCTAGTGGTTTGGACCAGGGATCGGAGACCCAGTACTTC. As protein: CASGLDQGSETQYF.